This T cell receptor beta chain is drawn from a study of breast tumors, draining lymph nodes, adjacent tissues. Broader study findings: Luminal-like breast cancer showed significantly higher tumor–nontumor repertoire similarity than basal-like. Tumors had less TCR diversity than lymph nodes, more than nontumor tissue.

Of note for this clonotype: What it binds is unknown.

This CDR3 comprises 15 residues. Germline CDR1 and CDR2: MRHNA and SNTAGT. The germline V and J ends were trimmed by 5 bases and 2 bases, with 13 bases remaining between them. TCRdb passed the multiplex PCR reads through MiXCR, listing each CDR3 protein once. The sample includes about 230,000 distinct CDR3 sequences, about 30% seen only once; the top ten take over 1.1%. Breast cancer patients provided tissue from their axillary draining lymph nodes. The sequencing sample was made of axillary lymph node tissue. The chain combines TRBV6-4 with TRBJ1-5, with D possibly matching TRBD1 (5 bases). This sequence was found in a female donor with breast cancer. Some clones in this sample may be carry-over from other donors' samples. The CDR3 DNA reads TGTGCCAGCAGTCAGGGAGGGGAGCGCAATCAGCCCCAGCATTTT. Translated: CASSQGGERNQPQHF.